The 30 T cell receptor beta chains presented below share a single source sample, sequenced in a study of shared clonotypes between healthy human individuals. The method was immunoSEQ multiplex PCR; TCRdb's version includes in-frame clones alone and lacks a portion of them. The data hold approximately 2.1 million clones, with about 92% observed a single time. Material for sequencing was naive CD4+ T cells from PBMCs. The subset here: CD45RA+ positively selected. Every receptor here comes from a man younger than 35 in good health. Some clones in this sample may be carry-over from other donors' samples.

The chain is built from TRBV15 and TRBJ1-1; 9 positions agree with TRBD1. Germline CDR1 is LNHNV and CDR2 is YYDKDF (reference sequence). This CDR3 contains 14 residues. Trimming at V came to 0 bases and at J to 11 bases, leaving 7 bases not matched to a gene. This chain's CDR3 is CATSRDPGDRAAFF. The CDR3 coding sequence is TGTGCCACCAGCAGAGATCCAGGGGACAGGGCGGCTTTCTTT. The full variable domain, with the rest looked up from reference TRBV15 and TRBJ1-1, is DAMVIQNPRYQVTQFGKPVTLSCSQTLNHNVMYWYQQKSSQAPKLLFHYYDKDFNNEADTPDNFQSRRPNTSFCFLDIRSPGLGDTAMYLCATSRDPGDRAAFFGQGTRLTVV.

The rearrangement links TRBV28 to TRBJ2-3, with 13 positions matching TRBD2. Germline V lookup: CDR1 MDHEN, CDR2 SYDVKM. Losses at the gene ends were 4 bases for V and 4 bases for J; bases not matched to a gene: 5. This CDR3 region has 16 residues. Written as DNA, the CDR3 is TGTGCCAGCAGTTCCGGACTAGCGGGAGTTTCAGATACGCAGTATTTT. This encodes CASSSGLAGVSDTQYF.

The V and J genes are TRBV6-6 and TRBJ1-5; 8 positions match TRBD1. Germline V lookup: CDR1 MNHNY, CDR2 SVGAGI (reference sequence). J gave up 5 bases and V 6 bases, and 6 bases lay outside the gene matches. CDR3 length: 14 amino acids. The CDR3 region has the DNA TGTGCCAGCAGCCCGGACAGGGCCCATCAGCCCCAGCATTTT. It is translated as CASSPDRAHQPQHF.

The CDR3, as DNA: TGTGCCTGGAGCTTACGCGGACTGACCTACACTGAAGCTTTCTTT. Protein sequence: CAWSLRGLTYTEAFF. The chain links TRBV30 to TRBJ1-1; D gene ambiguous. The germline V gene has CDR1 GTSNPN and CDR2 SVGIG (reference sequence). The germline V and J ends were trimmed by 3 bases and 3 bases, with 17 bases remaining between them. CDR3 size: 15 residues.

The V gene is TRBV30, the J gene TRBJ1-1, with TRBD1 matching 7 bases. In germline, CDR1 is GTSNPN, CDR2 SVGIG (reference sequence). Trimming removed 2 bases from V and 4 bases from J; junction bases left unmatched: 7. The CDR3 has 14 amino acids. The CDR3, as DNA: TGTGCCTGGAGTCCTCTCCCAGGGGGCACTGAAGCTTTCTTT. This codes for CAWSPLPGGTEAFF.

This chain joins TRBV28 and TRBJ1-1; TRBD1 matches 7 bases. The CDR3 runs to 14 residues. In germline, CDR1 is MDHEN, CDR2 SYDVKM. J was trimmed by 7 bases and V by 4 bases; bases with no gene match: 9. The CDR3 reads CASSYTPGQREAFF. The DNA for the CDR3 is TGTGCCAGCAGTTACACACCGGGACAGCGTGAAGCTTTCTTT.

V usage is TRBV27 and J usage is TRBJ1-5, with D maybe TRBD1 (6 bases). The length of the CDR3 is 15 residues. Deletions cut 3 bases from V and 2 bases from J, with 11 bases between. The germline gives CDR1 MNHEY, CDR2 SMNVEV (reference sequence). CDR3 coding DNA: TGTGCCAGCAGTTTGGGGGGGCTGGGCAATCAGCCCCAGCATTTT. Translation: CASSLGGLGNQPQHF.

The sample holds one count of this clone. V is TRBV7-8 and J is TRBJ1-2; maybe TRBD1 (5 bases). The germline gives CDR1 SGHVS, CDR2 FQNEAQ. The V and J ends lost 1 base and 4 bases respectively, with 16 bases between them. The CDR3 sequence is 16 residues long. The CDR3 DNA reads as TGTGCCAGCAGCTTAGGGTTGGAGGGGCAAGTCTATGGCTACACCTTC. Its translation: CASSLGLEGQVYGYTF. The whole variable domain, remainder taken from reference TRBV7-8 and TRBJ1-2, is GAGVSQSPRYKVAKRGQDVALRCDPISGHVSLFWYQQALGQGPEFLTYFQNEAQLDKSGLPSDRFFAERPEGSVSTLKIQRTQQEDSAVYLCASSLGLEGQVYGYTFGSGTRLTVV.

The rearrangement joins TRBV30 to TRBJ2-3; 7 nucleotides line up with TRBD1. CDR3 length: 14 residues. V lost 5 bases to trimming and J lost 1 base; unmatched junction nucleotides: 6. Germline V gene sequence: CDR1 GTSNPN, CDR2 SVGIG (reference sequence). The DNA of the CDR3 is TGTGCCTGGGTGACAGGGTCGGGCACAGATACGCAGTATTTT. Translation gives CAWVTGSGTDTQYF.

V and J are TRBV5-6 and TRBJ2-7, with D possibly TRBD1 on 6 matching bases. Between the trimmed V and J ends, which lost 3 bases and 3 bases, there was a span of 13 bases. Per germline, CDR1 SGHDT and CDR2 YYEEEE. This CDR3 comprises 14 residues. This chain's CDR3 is CASSWGRGVYEQYF. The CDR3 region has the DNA TGTGCCAGCAGCTGGGGCAGGGGCGTCTACGAGCAGTACTTC. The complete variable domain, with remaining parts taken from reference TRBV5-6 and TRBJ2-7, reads DAGVTQSPTHLIKTRGQQVTLRCSPKSGHDTVSWYQQALGQGPQFIFQYYEEEERQRGNFPDRFSGHQFPNYSSELNVNALLLGDSALYLCASSWGRGVYEQYFGPGTRLTVT.

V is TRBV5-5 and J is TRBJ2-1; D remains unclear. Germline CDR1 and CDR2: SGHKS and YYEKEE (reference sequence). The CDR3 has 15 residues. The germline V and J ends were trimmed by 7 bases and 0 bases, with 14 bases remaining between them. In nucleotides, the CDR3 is TGTGCCAGCGCGAGCAGCGTGAGCTCCTACAATGAGCAGTTCTTC. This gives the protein CASASSVSSYNEQFF.

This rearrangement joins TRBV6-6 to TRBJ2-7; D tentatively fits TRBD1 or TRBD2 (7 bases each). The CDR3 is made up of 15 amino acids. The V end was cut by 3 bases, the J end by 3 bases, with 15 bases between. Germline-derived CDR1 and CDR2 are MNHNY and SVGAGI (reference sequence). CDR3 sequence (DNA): TGTGCCAGCAGTTATCGGGCAGGGGGGGGCTACGAGCAGTACTTC. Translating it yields CASSYRAGGGYEQYF.

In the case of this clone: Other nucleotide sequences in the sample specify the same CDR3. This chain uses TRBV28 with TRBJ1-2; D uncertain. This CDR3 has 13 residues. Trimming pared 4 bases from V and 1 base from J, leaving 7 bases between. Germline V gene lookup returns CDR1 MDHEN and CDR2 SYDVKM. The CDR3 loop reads CASSSQLNYGYTF. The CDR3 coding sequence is TGTGCCAGCAGTTCCCAGCTTAACTATGGCTACACCTTC.

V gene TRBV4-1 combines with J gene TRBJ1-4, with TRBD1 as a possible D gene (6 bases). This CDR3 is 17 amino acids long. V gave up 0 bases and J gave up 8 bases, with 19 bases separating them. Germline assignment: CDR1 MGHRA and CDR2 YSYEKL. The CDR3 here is CASSQEKLRGLGEKLFF. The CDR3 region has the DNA TGCGCCAGCAGCCAAGAAAAGCTCAGGGGCCTGGGGGAAAAACTGTTTTTT.

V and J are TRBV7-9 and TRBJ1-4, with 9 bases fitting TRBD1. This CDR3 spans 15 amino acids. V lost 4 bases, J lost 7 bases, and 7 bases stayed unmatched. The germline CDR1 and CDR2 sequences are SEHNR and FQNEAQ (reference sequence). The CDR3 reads CASSSYRDRVEKLFF. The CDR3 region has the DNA TGTGCCAGCAGCTCATACCGGGACAGGGTTGAAAAACTGTTTTTT.

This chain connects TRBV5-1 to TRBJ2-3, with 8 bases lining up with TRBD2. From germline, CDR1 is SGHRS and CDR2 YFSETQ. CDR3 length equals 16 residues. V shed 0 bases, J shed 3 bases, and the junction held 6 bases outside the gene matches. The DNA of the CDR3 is TGCGCCAGCAGCTTGGATACAGCGGGAGAAACAGATACGCAGTATTTT. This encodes CASSLDTAGETDTQYF. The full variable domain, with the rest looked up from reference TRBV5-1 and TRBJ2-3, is KAGVTQTPRYLIKTRGQQVTLSCSPISGHRSVSWYQQTPGQGLQFLFEYFSETQRNKGNFPGRFSGRQFSNSRSEMNVSTLELGDSALYLCASSLDTAGETDTQYFGPGTRLTVL.

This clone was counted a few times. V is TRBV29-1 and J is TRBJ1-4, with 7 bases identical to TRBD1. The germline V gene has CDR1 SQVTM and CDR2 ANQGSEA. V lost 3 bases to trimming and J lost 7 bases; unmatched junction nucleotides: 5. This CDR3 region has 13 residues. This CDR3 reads CSVDPGGAEKLFF. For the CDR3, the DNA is TGCAGCGTTGACCCAGGGGGAGCTGAAAAACTGTTTTTT. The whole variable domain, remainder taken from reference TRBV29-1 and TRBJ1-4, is SAVISQKPSRDICQRGTSLTIQCQVDSQVTMMFWYRQQPGQSLTLIATANQGSEATYESGFVIDKFPISRPNLTFSTLTVSNMSPEDSSIYLCSVDPGGAEKLFFGSGTQLSVL.

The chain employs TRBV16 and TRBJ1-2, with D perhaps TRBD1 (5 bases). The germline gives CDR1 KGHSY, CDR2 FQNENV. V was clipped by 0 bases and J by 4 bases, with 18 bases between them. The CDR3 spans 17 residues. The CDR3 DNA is TGTGCCAGCAGCCAATCTTTCCGTCTCGGGGACTCCTATGGCTACACCTTC. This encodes CASSQSFRLGDSYGYTF.

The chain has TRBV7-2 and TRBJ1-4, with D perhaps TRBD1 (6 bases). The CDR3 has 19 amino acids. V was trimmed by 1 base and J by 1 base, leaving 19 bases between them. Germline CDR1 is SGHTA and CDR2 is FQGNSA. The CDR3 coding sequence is TGTGCCAGCAGCTTAGATTTTATTGGGGGGCGTAAAACTAATGAAAAACTGTTTTTT. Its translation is CASSLDFIGGRKTNEKLFF.

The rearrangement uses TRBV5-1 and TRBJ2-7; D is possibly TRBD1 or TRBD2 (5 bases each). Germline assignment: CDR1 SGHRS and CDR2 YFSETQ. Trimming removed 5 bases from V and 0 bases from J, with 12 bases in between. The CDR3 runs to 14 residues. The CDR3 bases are TGCGCCAGCAGGTTTTGGGACGGCTCCTACGAGCAGTACTTC. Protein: CASRFWDGSYEQYF. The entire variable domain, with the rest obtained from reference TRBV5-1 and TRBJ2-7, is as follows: KAGVTQTPRYLIKTRGQQVTLSCSPISGHRSVSWYQQTPGQGLQFLFEYFSETQRNKGNFPGRFSGRQFSNSRSEMNVSTLELGDSALYLCASRFWDGSYEQYFGPGTRLTVT.

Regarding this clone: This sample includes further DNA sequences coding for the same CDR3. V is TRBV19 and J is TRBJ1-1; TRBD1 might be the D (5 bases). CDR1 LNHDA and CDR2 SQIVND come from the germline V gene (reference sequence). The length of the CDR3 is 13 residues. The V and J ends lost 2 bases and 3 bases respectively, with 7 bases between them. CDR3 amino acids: CASSILGDTEAFF. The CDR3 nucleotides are TGTGCCAGTAGTATACTAGGGGACACTGAAGCTTTCTTT.

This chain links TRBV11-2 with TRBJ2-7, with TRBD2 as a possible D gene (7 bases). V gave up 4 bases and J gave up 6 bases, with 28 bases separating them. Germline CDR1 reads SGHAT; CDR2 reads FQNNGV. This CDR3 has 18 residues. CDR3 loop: CASSSLMGLRGAGFEQYF. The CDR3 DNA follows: TGTGCCAGCAGCTCACTTATGGGTCTCCGGGGGGCCGGCTTCGAGCAGTACTTC.

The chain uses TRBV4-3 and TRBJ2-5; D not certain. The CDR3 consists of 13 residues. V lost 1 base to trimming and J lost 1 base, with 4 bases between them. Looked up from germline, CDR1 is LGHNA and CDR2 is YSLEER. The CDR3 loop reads CASSQGVQETQYF. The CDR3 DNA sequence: TGCGCCAGCAGCCAAGGGGTCCAAGAGACCCAGTACTTC.

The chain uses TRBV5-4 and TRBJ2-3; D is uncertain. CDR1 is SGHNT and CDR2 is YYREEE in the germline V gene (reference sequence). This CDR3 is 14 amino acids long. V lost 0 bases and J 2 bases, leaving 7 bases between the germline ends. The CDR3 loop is CASSLGGYTDTQYF. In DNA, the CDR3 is TGTGCCAGCAGCTTGGGTGGATACACAGATACGCAGTATTTT.

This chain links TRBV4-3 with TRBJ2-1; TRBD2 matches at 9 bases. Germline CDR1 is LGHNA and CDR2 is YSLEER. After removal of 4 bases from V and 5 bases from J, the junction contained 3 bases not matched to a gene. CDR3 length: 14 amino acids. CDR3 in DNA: TGCGCCAGCAGCCTCGCTAGCGGGAACAATGAGCAGTTCTTC. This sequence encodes CASSLASGNNEQFF.

The CDR3 DNA is TGCAGTGCCCATCGCGACAGCCGCTACACCTTC. It is translated as CSAHRDSRYTF. The chain couples TRBV20-1 to TRBJ1-2; D is possibly TRBD1 (5 bases). Germline-derived CDR1 and CDR2 are DFQATT and SNEGSKA (reference sequence). The CDR3 is made up of 11 amino acids. With 6 bases removed from V and 9 bases from J, the gap between germline ends came to 14 bases.

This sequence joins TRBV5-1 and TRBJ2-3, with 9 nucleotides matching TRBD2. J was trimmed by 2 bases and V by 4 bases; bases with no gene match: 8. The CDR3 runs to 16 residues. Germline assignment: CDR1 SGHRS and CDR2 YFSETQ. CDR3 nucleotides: TGCGCCAGCAGCGGCTTAGCGGGAGCCACCACAGATACGCAGTATTTT. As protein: CASSGLAGATTDTQYF.

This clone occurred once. The CDR3 loop reads CSAQTGAEQYF. CDR3 coding DNA: TGCAGCGCTCAGACAGGGGCCGAGCAGTACTTC. The V gene is TRBV29-1, the J gene TRBJ2-7, with 8 bases lining up with TRBD1. Germline V gene lookup returns CDR1 SQVTM and CDR2 ANQGSEA. J gave up 6 bases and V 7 bases, and 5 bases lay outside the gene matches. The length of the CDR3 is 11 residues.

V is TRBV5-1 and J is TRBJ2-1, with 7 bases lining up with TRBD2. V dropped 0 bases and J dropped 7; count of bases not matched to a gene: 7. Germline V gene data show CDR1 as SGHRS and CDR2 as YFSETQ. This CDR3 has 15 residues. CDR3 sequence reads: CASSLEGLAANEQFF. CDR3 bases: TGCGCCAGCAGCTTGGAGGGCCTAGCGGCAAATGAGCAGTTCTTC.

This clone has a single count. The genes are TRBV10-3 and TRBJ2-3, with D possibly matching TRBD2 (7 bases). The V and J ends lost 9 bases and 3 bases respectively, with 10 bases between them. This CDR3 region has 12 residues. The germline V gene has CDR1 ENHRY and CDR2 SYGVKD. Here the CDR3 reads CAIQGGTDTQYF. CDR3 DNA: TGTGCCATACAGGGAGGGACAGATACGCAGTATTTT.